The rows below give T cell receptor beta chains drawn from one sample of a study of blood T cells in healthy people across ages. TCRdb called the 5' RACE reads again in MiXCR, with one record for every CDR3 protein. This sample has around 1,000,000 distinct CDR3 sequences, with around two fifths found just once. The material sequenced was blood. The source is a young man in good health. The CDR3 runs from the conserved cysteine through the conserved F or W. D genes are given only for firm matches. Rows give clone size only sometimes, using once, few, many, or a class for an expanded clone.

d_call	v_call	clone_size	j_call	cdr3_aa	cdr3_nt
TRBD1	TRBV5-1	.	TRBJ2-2	CASSVHRGPGELFF	TGCGCCAGCAGCGTGCACAGGGGCCCCGGGGAGCTGTTTTTT
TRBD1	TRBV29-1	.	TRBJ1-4	CSVDRGDEKLFF	TGCAGCGTCGACAGGGGAGATGAAAAACTGTTTTTT
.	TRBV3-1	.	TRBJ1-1	CASSQDRQRGVGEAFF	TGTGCCAGCAGCCAAGATAGACAGAGAGGGGTAGGTGAAGCTTTCTTT
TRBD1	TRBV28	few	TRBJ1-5	CASQLRDRVSYSNQPQHF	TGTGCCAGCCAACTCCGGGACAGGGTCTCCTATAGCAATCAGCCCCAGCATTTT
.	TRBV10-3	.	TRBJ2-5	CAISESLGATQETQYF	TGTGCCATCAGTGAGTCGTTAGGGGCGACCCAAGAGACCCAGTACTTC
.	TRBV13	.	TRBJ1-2	CASSLEPGTYGYTF	TGTGCCAGCAGCTTAGAACCCGGGACCTATGGCTACACCTTC
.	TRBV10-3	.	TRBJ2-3	CATRHTSTDTQYF	TGTGCCACCCGACATACTAGCACAGATACGCAGTATTTT
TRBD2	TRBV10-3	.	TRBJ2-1	CAIRISGEQFF	TGTGCCATCAGAATTAGCGGGGAGCAGTTCTTC
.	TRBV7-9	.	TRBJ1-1	CASSLVPADTEAFF	TGTGCCAGCAGCTTAGTTCCAGCGGACACTGAAGCTTTCTTT
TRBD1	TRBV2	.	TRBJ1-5	CASSGSGTGGSNQPQHF	TGTGCCAGCAGTGGATCCGGGACAGGGGGAAGCAATCAGCCCCAGCATTTT
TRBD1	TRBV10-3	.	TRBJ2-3	CAIGGQGVDTQYF	TGTGCCATCGGAGGACAGGGGGTGGATACGCAGTATTTT
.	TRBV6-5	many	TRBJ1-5	CASSYSGYSNQPQHF	TGTGCCAGCAGTTATTCAGGTTATAGCAATCAGCCCCAGCATTTT
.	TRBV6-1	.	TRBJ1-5	CASSGTGSFNQPQHF	TGTGCCAGCAGTGGCACAGGCTCTTTCAATCAGCCCCAGCATTTT
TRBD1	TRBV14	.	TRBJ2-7	CASSQVANRGTYEQYF	TGTGCCAGCAGCCAAGTGGCGAACAGGGGTACCTACGAGCAGTACTTC
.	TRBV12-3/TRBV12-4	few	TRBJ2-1	CASSRRGPQYNEQFF	TGTGCCAGCAGCCGAAGGGGCCCCCAATACAATGAGCAGTTCTTC
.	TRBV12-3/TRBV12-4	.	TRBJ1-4	CASSWAGGEKLFF	TGTGCCAGCAGTTGGGCCGGTGGGGAAAAACTGTTTTTT
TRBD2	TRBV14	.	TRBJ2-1	CASSQVWSIAGGPGEQFF	TGTGCCAGCAGCCAAGTGTGGAGTATTGCGGGGGGGCCTGGTGAGCAGTTCTTC
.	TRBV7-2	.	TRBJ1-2	CASSLSDPYLGYTF	TGTGCCAGCAGCTTATCGGACCCCTATCTGGGCTACACCTTC
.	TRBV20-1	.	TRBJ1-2	CSAAGNYSYTF	TGCAGCGCCGCAGGGAACTATAGCTACACCTTC
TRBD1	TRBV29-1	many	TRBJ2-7	CSVEVWEQGVHEQYF	TGCAGCGTTGAAGTTTGGGAACAGGGGGTCCACGAGCAGTACTTC
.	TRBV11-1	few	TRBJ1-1	CASTPSRTLRTEAFF	TGTGCCAGCACCCCCAGCCGGACCCTCCGCACTGAAGCTTTCTTT
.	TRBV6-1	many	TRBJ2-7	CASSDGYEQYF	TGTGCCAGCAGTGACGGCTACGAGCAGTACTTC
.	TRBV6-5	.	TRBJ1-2	CASRESLSDGYTF	TGTGCCAGCAGGGAGTCCCTTTCGGATGGCTACACCTTC
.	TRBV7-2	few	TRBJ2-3	CASSLRGDADTQYF	TGTGCCAGCAGCTTACGGGGTGACGCAGATACGCAGTATTTT
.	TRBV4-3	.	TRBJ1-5	CASSQDIRRQPRHF	TGCGCCAGCAGCCAAGACATCAGGAGGCAGCCCCGGCATTTT
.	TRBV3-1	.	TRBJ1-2	CASSASGEEGYGYTF	TGTGCCAGCAGCGCCAGCGGGGAGGAAGGCTATGGCTACACCTTC
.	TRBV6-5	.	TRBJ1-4	CASSPGTWAANEKLFF	TGTGCCAGCAGTCCCGGCACCTGGGCGGCTAATGAAAAACTGTTTTTT